This T cell receptor beta chain was documented in a study of technical replicates of blood from several donors. The CDR3 length is 10 residues. CDR1 and CDR2 from the germline V gene are DFQATT and SNEGSKA (reference sequence). Profiling relied on immunoSEQ multiplex PCR, and the TCRdb table lists in-frame clones only, not all of them. The table has some 87,000 clones, more than 85% seen once. The sequenced sample consisted of T cells isolated from PBMCs. The chain joins TRBV20-1 to TRBJ2-5; a possible D gene is TRBD2 (5 bases). This receptor was identified in a human donor in good health. The chain's CDR3 is CSRSRGTQYF. The CDR3 DNA reads TGCAGCCGATCCCGGGGGACCCAGTACTTC.